Listed below are T cell receptor beta chains from one sample, sequenced in a study of shared clonotypes between healthy human individuals. The table came from immunoSEQ multiplex PCR; TCRdb's copy has only in-frame clones and leaves some out. The table lists more than 2 million clones, 90% to 96% of them singletons. The sequencing sample was made of naive CD4+ T cells sorted from blood. These receptors all stem from a man aged 18 to 35 in good health. Each CDR3 is given with its conserved first and last residue. A D gene is named only where the DNA matches it firmly. Clone size is shown for a subset of rows, as once, few, many or a class of expanded clone.

CDR3nt | CDR3aa | j_gene | d_gene | abundance | v_gene
TGTGCCAGTACTATAACAGGGTCTGGGGCCAACGTCCTGACTTTC | CASTITGSGANVLTF | TRBJ2-6 | . | . | TRBV19
TGTGCCAGCAGTTTAGGTCCGGGCAATCAGCCCCAGCATTTT | CASSLGPGNQPQHF | TRBJ1-5 | . | . | TRBV28
TGTGCCAGCAGCACAGTAAACACCGGGGAGCTGTTTTTT | CASSTVNTGELFF | TRBJ2-2 | . | . | TRBV7-2
TGTGCCAGCAGTTTAAGTTCGGCAGAGGGTGGCTACACCTTC | CASSLSSAEGGYTF | TRBJ1-2 | . | . | TRBV28
TGTGCCAGCAGTTTGCCCGGTCCCCTCCAAGAGACCCAGTACTTC | CASSLPGPLQETQYF | TRBJ2-5 | . | . | TRBV28
TGTGCCAGCAGCTTGAATGGGTGGTCGCTCAGCGGGGAGCTGTTTTTT | CASSLNGWSLSGELFF | TRBJ2-2 | . | . | TRBV7-2
TGTGCCAGCAGCAAAAACAATGAGCAGTTCTTC | CASSKNNEQFF | TRBJ2-1 | . | . | TRBV9
TGTGCCAGCAGCTTATCAGGAGTTAACACCGGGGAGCTGTTTTTT | CASSLSGVNTGELFF | TRBJ2-2 | . | . | TRBV11-2
TGTGCCAGCAGCCTGCCCTCCACGGGGCTGGAGACCCAGTACTTC | CASSLPSTGLETQYF | TRBJ2-5 | . | . | TRBV6-6
TGTGCCAGCAGCCCGGTCGGATCCAAGGAGCAGTTCTTC | CASSPVGSKEQFF | TRBJ2-1 | . | . | TRBV6-5
TGTGCCAGCAAAGCAGAGTTCTCTGGGGCCAACGTCCTGACTTTC | CASKAEFSGANVLTF | TRBJ2-6 | . | . | TRBV2
TGTGCCAGCAGCGTACGGGGTAGTCAGCCCCAGCATTTT | CASSVRGSQPQHF | TRBJ1-5 | . | . | TRBV7-2
TGCGCCAGCAGCCAGAGTGGGGTTCCGAAGCAGCAGTACTTC | CASSQSGVPKQQYF | TRBJ2-7 | . | . | TRBV4-1
TGTGCCAGCAGCCGCAGGACAGGGGGAGACACCGGGGAGCTGTTTTTT | CASSRRTGGDTGELFF | TRBJ2-2 | TRBD1 | . | TRBV4-2
TGTGCCAGTAGTAGACAGGCGTTCAATCAGCCCCAGCATTTT | CASSRQAFNQPQHF | TRBJ1-5 | . | . | TRBV19
TGCGCCAGCAGCTTGGCCCGGGGGCCCTACGAGCAGTACTTC | CASSLARGPYEQYF | TRBJ2-7 | . | . | TRBV5-1
TGTGCCTGGAGTGTTGTAGGGACAAAAAGATCGAACAATGAGCAGTTCTTC | CAWSVVGTKRSNNEQFF | TRBJ2-1 | . | . | TRBV30
TGTGCCAGCAGCTTAGTGCCTGGAGCTAACTATGGCTACACCTTC | CASSLVPGANYGYTF | TRBJ1-2 | . | . | TRBV7-2
TGTGCCAGTATGAGGACAGGGGGATACGAGCAGTACTTC | CASMRTGGYEQYF | TRBJ2-7 | TRBD1 | . | TRBV19
TGTGCCAGTAGTATACCCGGTGGGCGCACAGATACGCAGTATTTT | CASSIPGGRTDTQYF | TRBJ2-3 | . | . | TRBV19
TGTGCCAGCACCCCAACTAGCTCCTATAATTCACCCCTCCACTTT | CASTPTSSYNSPLHF | TRBJ1-6 | . | once | TRBV11-2
TGTGCCAGCAGTTGGGGTCCGGAAGGACAGACCCAGTACTTC | CASSWGPEGQTQYF | TRBJ2-5 | . | . | TRBV5-4
TGTGCCAGTAGCCTCTCGGGGACTAGCGGGCTAGCCAAAAACATTCAGTACTTC | CASSLSGTSGLAKNIQYF | TRBJ2-4 | TRBD2 | . | TRBV19
TGCGCCAGCAGCTTGGGTGGGGGAGGCACTGAAGCTTTCTTT | CASSLGGGGTEAFF | TRBJ1-1 | . | few | TRBV5-1
TGTGCCAGCTCACCATCGGGTAGCGGGAGGGTTGTAAATGAGCAGTTCTTC | CASSPSGSGRVVNEQFF | TRBJ2-1 | TRBD2 | . | TRBV18
TGTGCCATCAGTGGACAGGGTAGCAATCAGCCCCAGCATTTT | CAISGQGSNQPQHF | TRBJ1-5 | TRBD1 | . | TRBV10-3
TGTGCCAGCAGTGTTTTGTCAGGGTGGGAGCAGGAGACCCAGTACTTC | CASSVLSGWEQETQYF | TRBJ2-5 | . | . | TRBV2
TGCGCCAGCAGCTTGGTAGGCACTGAAGCTTTCTTT | CASSLVGTEAFF | TRBJ1-1 | . | . | TRBV5-1
TGTGCCTGGAGCTCGGGACCGGTGGAGGGAGATACGCAGTATTTT | CAWSSGPVEGDTQYF | TRBJ2-3 | . | . | TRBV30
TGTGCCTGGAGTGCCGCAGGGGTCACTGAAGCTTTCTTT | CAWSAAGVTEAFF | TRBJ1-1 | . | . | TRBV30
TGCAGCTTCTGGACTAGCGGGGGGGGAGAGACCCAGTACTTC | CSFWTSGGGETQYF | TRBJ2-5 | TRBD2 | . | TRBV29-1
TGTGCCAGCAGCCGGACTGCTTCTGGAAACACCATATATTTT | CASSRTASGNTIYF | TRBJ1-3 | . | . | TRBV6-5
TGTGCCAGCAGCTTACCGGGAGCCCGGGGCCGGGTCACTGAAGCTTTCTTT | CASSLPGARGRVTEAFF | TRBJ1-1 | . | . | TRBV5-4
TGCGCCAGCAGCCTTATCATCCAGGGCTCCTACAATGAGCAGTTCTTC | CASSLIIQGSYNEQFF | TRBJ2-1 | . | . | TRBV4-3
TGTGCCAGCAGCTTAGGAAACACCATCTCTGGGGCCAACGTCCTGACTTTC | CASSLGNTISGANVLTF | TRBJ2-6 | . | . | TRBV7-9
TGTGCCAGCAGCCCGCTGGATCCAGATACGCAGTATTTT | CASSPLDPDTQYF | TRBJ2-3 | . | . | TRBV7-2
TGTGCCAGCAGCTTAGGGTGGAGTGGACAGGGAACCCACGAGCAGTACTTC | CASSLGWSGQGTHEQYF | TRBJ2-7 | TRBD1 | . | TRBV7-9
TGTGCCAGCAGTAGGGTAGCGGGAGGAGGGAGCACAGATACGCAGTATTTT | CASSRVAGGGSTDTQYF | TRBJ2-3 | TRBD2 | . | TRBV25-1
TGTGCCAGCAGCTTGGCCAAACGGAGCTCCTACGAGCAGTACTTC | CASSLAKRSSYEQYF | TRBJ2-7 | . | . | TRBV5-4
TGCAGCGTCCCCAACACAGGGCGCCATGAGCAGTTCTTC | CSVPNTGRHEQFF | TRBJ2-1 | . | . | TRBV29-1
TGTGCCAGCAGTGAAGACGGGGGTTTAAATCAGCCCCAGCATTTT | CASSEDGGLNQPQHF | TRBJ1-5 | . | . | TRBV6-1
TGCGCCAGCAGCTTAGGGACTAGCTTAAACACCGGGGAGCTGTTTTTT | CASSLGTSLNTGELFF | TRBJ2-2 | TRBD2 | once | TRBV5-1
TGTGCCGCCGAGGGACGCGCCTTC | CAAEGRAF | TRBJ1-2 | . | once | TRBV7-9
TGTGCCTGGAGTGTAATGGGATTCGGTCAGCCCCAGCATTTT | CAWSVMGFGQPQHF | TRBJ1-5 | . | . | TRBV30
TGTGCCAGCAGCTTTCCTGGCTACGAGCAGTACTTC | CASSFPGYEQYF | TRBJ2-7 | . | . | TRBV5-6
TGTGCCAGCAGTGAAGCTTGGATTCGGAGCAATCAGCCCCAGCATTTT | CASSEAWIRSNQPQHF | TRBJ1-5 | . | . | TRBV6-1
TGCGCCAGCAGCGCCGGACAGGATCCATTTGGCTACACCTTC | CASSAGQDPFGYTF | TRBJ1-2 | TRBD1 | . | TRBV5-1
TGCGCCAGCAGCTTGGAGACGGGTCGCACAGATACGCAGTATTTT | CASSLETGRTDTQYF | TRBJ2-3 | . | . | TRBV5-1
TGTGCCACCAGCAGAGGGCCGGGGGAGGCCTACGAGCAGTACTTC | CATSRGPGEAYEQYF | TRBJ2-7 | . | . | TRBV15
TGTGCCAGCAGCCAAGATCCGGACAGTCTAGGGGCCTACGAGCAGTACTTC | CASSQDPDSLGAYEQYF | TRBJ2-7 | . | . | TRBV14
TGTGCCAGCAGCCTCGGACGGACGAAAACCTTC | CASSLGRTKTF | TRBJ1-2 | . | . | TRBV7-3
TGCGCCAGCAGCTTGGAGACGAACACTGAAGCTTTCTTT | CASSLETNTEAFF | TRBJ1-1 | . | . | TRBV5-1
TGTGCCAGCAGCAAATTGGGCCAGCGGTGCGTAAGGGACGAGCAGTACTTC | CASSKLGQRCVRDEQYF | TRBJ2-7 | . | . | TRBV21-1
TGCGCCAGCAGCGGGACGACCCTACCAGAGACCCAGTACTTC | CASSGTTLPETQYF | TRBJ2-5 | . | . | TRBV5-1
TGTGCCAGCAGCCCGGACTCGAGACTCCATGAGCAGTTCTTC | CASSPDSRLHEQFF | TRBJ2-1 | . | . | TRBV7-2